One and the same sample provided the 8 T cell receptor beta chains below, sequenced in a study of cytomegalovirus exposure and HLA in healthy donors. Clones were sequenced by immunoSEQ multiplex PCR, and TCRdb holds only the in-frame ones, with some missing. Of a few hundred thousand clones listed, approximately 80% are singletons. The sequenced sample consisted of PBMCs. Receptors were obtained from a woman aged 25 to 45 in good health and CMV-seropositive.

This chain links TRBV4-3 with TRBJ2-2, with a possible D match to TRBD2 (5 bases). Germline-derived CDR1 and CDR2 are LGHNA and YSLEER. V was shortened by 4 bases and J by 2 bases, with 14 bases between the two germline ends. The CDR3 sequence is 16 residues long. CDR3 protein: CASSPLGSPNTGELFF. The CDR3 bases are TGCGCCAGCAGCCCCCTAGGGAGCCCCAACACCGGGGAGCTGTTTTTT.

The chain recombines TRBV7-9 with TRBJ2-2; D remains unclear. Between the trimmed V and J ends, which lost 5 bases and 7 bases, there was a span of 11 bases. The CDR3 runs to 13 residues. Per the germline V gene, CDR1 is SEHNR and CDR2 is FQNEAQ (reference sequence). CDR3 region: CASSPTARGELFF. Here the CDR3 DNA reads TGTGCCAGCAGCCCTACGGCTCGCGGGGAGCTGTTTTTT.

This clone occurred many times. V is TRBV6-1 and J is TRBJ1-5; TRBD1 matches 7 bases. The germline V gene has CDR1 MNHNS and CDR2 SASEGT. The CDR3 is 14 amino acids. The ends lost 0 bases at V and 7 bases at J; junction bases unmatched: 3. As DNA, the CDR3 is TGTGCCAGCAGTGAAGCGACAGGGCCACAGCCCCAGCATTTT. It yields the protein CASSEATGPQPQHF.

The CDR3 DNA is TGTGCCAGCAGCGCGGAGGGAACTAATGAAAAACTGTTTTTT. It encodes CASSAEGTNEKLFF. V usage is TRBV9 and J usage is TRBJ1-4; D remains ambiguous. The CDR3 has 14 amino acids. CDR1 is SGDLS, CDR2 YYNGEE, per germline. Between the trimmed V and J ends, which lost 3 bases and 1 base, there was a span of 7 bases.

The chain has TRBV15 and TRBJ1-1; D gene unclear. V dropped 0 bases and J dropped 6 bases, with 8 bases sitting between them. The length of the CDR3 is 13 residues. The germline CDR1 and CDR2 sequences are LNHNV and YYDKDF (reference sequence). As DNA, the CDR3 is TGTGCCACCAGCAGAGATGGGGTGGCTGAAGCTTTCTTT. The encoded protein is CATSRDGVAEAFF. The full variable domain, in which reference TRBV15 and TRBJ1-1 provide the parts outside the CDR3, is DAMVIQNPRYQVTQFGKPVTLSCSQTLNHNVMYWYQQKSSQAPKLLFHYYDKDFNNEADTPDNFQSRRPNTSFCFLDIRSPGLGDTAMYLCATSRDGVAEAFFGQGTRLTVV.

The chain joins TRBV7-2 to TRBJ2-4; tentative D call: TRBD2 (5 bases). V dropped 5 bases and J dropped 6 bases, with 14 bases sitting between them. The germline CDR1 and CDR2 sequences are SGHTA and FQGNSA. CDR3 length: 14 residues. In DNA, the CDR3 is TGTGCCAGCAGCAAAGGTACGGGGAGAAACATTCAGTACTTC. Encoded protein: CASSKGTGRNIQYF.

This clone was counted a few times. The V gene is TRBV9, the J gene TRBJ2-1; D might be TRBD2 (5 bases). The V end lost 1 base, the J end lost 6 bases, and 14 bases lay between the germline ends. Germline V CDR1 and CDR2: SGDLS, YYNGEE. The CDR3 is made up of 15 amino acids. The CDR3 DNA is TGTGCCAGCAGCGTATCGGGATACGTTGGCAATGAGCAGTTCTTC. Its translation is CASSVSGYVGNEQFF.

This clone was counted only a few times. The J gene is TRBJ2-2, the V gene TRBV2; TRBD2 might be the D (6 bases). Germline assignment: CDR1 SNHLY and CDR2 FYNNEI. V shed 3 bases and J shed 2 bases, with 13 bases lying between them. The CDR3 contains 16 residues. CDR3: CASSENYGRNTGELFF. The CDR3 region has the DNA TGTGCCAGCAGTGAGAATTACGGGAGAAACACCGGGGAGCTGTTTTTT.